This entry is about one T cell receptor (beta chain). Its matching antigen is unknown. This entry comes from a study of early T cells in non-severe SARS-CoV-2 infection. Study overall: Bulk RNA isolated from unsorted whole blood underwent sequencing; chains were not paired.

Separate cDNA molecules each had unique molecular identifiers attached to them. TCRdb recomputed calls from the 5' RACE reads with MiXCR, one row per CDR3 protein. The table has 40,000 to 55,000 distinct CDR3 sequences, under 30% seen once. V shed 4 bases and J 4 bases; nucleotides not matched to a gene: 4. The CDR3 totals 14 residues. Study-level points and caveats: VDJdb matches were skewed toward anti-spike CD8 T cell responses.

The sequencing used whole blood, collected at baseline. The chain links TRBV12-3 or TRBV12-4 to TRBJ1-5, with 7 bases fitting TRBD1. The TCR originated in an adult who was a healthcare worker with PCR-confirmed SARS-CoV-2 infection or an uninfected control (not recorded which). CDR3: CASSYRGENQPQHF. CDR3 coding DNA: TGTGCCAGCAGTTACAGGGGCGAGAATCAGCCCCAGCATTTT.